The clone carrying this TCR beta chain has a handful of counts. The record originates from a study of control samples from healthy donors and cancer patients. Germline V gene sequence: CDR1 SGDLS, CDR2 YYNGEE. Trimming at V came to 0 bases and at J to 4 bases, leaving 5 bases not matched to a gene. The CDR3 covers 15 residues. Profiled with immunoSEQ multiplex PCR; TCRdb holds only in-frame clones, not every one. The table includes about 120,000 clones, around 90% detected once. Sequencing was performed on blood. The chain is built from TRBV9 and TRBJ2-7; 9 bases are shared with TRBD1. This receptor was taken from a woman aged 70-85 years in good health. CDR3 DNA: TGTGCCAGCAGCGTAGATGGGACAGGGCAATACGAGCAGTACTTC. Protein: CASSVDGTGQYEQYF.